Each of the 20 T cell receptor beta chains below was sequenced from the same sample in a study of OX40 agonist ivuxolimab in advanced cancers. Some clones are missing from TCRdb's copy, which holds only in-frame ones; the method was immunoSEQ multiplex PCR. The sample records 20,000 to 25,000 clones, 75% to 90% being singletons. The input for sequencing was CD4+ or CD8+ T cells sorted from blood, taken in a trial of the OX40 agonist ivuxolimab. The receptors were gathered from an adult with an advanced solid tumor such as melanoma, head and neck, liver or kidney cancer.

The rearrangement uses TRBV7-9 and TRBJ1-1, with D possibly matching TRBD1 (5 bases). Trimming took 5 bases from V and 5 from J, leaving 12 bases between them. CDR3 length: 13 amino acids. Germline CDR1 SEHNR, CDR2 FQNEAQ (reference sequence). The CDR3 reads CASSLGEGTEAFF. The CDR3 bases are TGTGCCAGCAGCCTAGGAGAGGGGACTGAAGCTTTCTTT.

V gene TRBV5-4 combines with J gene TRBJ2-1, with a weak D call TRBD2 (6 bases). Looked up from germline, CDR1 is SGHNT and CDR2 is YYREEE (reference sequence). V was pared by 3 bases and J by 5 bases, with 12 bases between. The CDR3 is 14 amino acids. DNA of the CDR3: TGTGCCAGCAGCTCCTTCGGGGGAAACAATGAGCAGTTCTTC. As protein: CASSSFGGNNEQFF.

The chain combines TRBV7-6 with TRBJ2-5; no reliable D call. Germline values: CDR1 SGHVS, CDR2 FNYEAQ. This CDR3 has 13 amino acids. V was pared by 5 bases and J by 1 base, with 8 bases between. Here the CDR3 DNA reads TGTGCCAGCAGCCCAGTCATCCAAGAGACCCAGTACTTC. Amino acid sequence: CASSPVIQETQYF.

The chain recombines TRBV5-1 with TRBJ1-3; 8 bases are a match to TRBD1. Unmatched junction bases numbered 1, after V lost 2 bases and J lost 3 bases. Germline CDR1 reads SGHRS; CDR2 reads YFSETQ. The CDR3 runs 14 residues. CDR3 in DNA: TGCGCCAGCAGCTTCGGGACAGGTGGAAACACCATATATTTT. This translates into CASSFGTGGNTIYF.

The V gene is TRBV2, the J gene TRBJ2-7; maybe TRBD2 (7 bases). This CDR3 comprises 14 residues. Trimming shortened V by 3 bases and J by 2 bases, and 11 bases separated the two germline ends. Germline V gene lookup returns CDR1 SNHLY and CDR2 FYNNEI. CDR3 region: CASSDSGTTYEQYF. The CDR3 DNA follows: TGTGCCAGCAGTGACAGCGGGACAACCTACGAGCAGTACTTC.

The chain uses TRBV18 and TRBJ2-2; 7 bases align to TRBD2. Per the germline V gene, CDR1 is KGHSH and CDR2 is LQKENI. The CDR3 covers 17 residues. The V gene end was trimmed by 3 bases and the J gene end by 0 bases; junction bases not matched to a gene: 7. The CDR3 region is CASSPPRGGTNTGELFF. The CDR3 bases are TGTGCCAGCTCACCCCCCCGGGGAGGGACGAACACCGGGGAGCTGTTTTTT.

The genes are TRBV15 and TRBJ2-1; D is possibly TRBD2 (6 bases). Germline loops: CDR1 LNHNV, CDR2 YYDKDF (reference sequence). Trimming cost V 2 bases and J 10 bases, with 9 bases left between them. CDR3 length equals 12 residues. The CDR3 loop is CATSRSLAEQFF. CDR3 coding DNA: TGTGCCACCAGCAGAAGTCTAGCGGAGCAGTTCTTC. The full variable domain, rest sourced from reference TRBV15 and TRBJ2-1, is DAMVIQNPRYQVTQFGKPVTLSCSQTLNHNVMYWYQQKSSQAPKLLFHYYDKDFNNEADTPDNFQSRRPNTSFCFLDIRSPGLGDTAMYLCATSRSLAEQFFGPGTRLTVL.

Here the CDR3 DNA reads TGTGCCAGCAGCGCTGGATACGGACAGGGCTTATACGAGCAGTACTTC. It codes for CASSAGYGQGLYEQYF. The rearrangement links TRBV9 to TRBJ2-7; 8 bases agree with TRBD1. Germline V gene data show CDR1 as SGDLS and CDR2 as YYNGEE. The CDR3 has 16 amino acids. Trimming at V came to 3 bases and at J to 4 bases, leaving 12 bases not matched to a gene.

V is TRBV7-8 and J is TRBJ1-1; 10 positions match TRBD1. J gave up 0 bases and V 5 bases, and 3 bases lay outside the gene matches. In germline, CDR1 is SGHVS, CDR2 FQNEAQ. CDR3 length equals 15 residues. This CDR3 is CASSPGQGMNTEAFF. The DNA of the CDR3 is TGTGCCAGCAGCCCGGGACAGGGGATGAACACTGAAGCTTTCTTT.

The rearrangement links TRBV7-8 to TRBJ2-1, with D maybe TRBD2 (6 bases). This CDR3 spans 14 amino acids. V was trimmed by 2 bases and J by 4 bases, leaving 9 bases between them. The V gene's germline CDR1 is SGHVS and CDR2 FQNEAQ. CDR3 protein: CASSLRDLYNEQFF. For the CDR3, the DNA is TGTGCCAGCAGCTTAAGGGACTTATACAATGAGCAGTTCTTC.

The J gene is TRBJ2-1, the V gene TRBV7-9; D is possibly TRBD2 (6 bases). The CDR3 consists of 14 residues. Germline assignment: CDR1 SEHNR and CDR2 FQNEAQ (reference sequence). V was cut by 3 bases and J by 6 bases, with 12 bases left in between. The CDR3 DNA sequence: TGTGCCAGCAGCTTGGAGGGGAGAAGCAATGAGCAGTTCTTC. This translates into CASSLEGRSNEQFF.

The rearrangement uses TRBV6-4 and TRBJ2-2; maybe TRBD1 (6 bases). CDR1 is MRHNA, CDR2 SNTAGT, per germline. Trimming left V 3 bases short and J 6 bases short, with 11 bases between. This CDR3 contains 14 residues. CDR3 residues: CASSEQGNAGELFF. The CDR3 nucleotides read TGTGCCAGCAGTGAACAGGGTAATGCCGGGGAGCTGTTTTTT.

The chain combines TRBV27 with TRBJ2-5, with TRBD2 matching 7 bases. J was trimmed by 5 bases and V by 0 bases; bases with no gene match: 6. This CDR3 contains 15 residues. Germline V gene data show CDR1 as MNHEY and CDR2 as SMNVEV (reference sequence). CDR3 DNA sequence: TGTGCCAGCAGTTTATCGGGGAGGGGCGGGGAGACCCAGTACTTC. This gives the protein CASSLSGRGGETQYF.

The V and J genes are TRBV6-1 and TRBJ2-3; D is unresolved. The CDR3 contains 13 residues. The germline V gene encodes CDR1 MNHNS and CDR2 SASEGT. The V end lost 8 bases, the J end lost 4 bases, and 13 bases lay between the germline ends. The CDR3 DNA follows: TGTGCCAGCGTGTTTGCTGGGGCAGATACGCAGTATTTT. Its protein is CASVFAGADTQYF.

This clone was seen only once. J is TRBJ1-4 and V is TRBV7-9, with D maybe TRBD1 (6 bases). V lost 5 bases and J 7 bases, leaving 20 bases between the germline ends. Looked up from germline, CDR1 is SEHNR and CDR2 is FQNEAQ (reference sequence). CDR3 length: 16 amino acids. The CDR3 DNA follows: TGTGCCAGCAGCATTTCAGGCGGGGGGCGCTCTGAAAAACTGTTTTTT. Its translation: CASSISGGGRSEKLFF.

CDR3: CASSLDASGGTYEQYF. Here the CDR3 DNA reads TGTGCCAGCAGCTTGGACGCTAGCGGGGGGACCTACGAGCAGTACTTC. This chain joins TRBV5-6 and TRBJ2-7; 11 positions match TRBD2. Germline V gene lookup returns CDR1 SGHDT and CDR2 YYEEEE. This CDR3 region has 16 residues. The J segment lost 2 bases and the V segment lost 0 bases, leaving 4 bases of the junction unmatched. Combining the CDR3 with reference TRBV5-6 and TRBJ2-7 gives the whole variable domain DAGVTQSPTHLIKTRGQQVTLRCSPKSGHDTVSWYQQALGQGPQFIFQYYEEEERQRGNFPDRFSGHQFPNYSSELNVNALLLGDSALYLCASSLDASGGTYEQYFGPGTRLTVT.

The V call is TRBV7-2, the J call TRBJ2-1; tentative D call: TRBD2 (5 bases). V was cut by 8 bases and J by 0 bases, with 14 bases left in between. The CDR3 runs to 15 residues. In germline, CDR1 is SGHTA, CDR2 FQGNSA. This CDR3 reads CASGSTRDSYNEQFF. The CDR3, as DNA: TGTGCCAGCGGCTCCACCCGGGACTCCTACAATGAGCAGTTCTTC.

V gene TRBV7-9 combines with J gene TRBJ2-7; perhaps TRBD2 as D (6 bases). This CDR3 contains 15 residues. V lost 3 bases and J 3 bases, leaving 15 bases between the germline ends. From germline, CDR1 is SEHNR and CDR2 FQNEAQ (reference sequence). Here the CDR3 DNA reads TGTGCCAGCAGCTTCGGGGCTAGCGATTACTACGAGCAGTACTTC. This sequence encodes CASSFGASDYYEQYF. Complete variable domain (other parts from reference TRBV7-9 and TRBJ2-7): DTGVSQNPRHKITKRGQNVTFRCDPISEHNRLYWYRQTLGQGPEFLTYFQNEAQLEKSRLLSDRFSAERPKGSFSTLEIQRTEQGDSAMYLCASSFGASDYYEQYFGPGTRLTVT.

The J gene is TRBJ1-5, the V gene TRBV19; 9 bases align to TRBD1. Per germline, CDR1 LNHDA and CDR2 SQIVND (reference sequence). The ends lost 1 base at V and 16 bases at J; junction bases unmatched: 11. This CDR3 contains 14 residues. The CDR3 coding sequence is TGTGCCAGTAGTATAGCCCCGGGACAGGGTCCCGAACATTTT. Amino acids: CASSIAPGQGPEHF.

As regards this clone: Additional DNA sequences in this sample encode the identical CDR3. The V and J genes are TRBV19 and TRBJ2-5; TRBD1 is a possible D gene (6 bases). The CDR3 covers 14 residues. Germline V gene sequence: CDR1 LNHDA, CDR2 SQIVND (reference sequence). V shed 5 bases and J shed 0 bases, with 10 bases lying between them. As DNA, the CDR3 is TGTGCCAGTAGTCCCAGGGACAACCAAGAGACCCAGTACTTC. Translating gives CASSPRDNQETQYF.